The present TCR beta chain was sequenced within a study of cytomegalovirus exposure and HLA in healthy donors. Overall study context: The roughly 100 million unique TCR beta sequences, from approximately 170 million T cells, were found by an earlier analysis. Study-wide findings and caveats: TCR beta sequences numbering 15,000 to 20,000 were associated with HLA alleles at 0.05 false discovery rate in a later analysis.

PCR was performed using 60 Vbeta and 13 Jbeta primers. Sequenced by immunoSEQ multiplex PCR; TCRdb stores in-frame clones only, minus some. The table has a few hundred thousand clones, over 60% seen once. With 5 bases clipped from V and 5 bases from J, the junction kept 3 bases outside the gene matches. This CDR3 has 12 residues. Germline-derived CDR1 and CDR2 are MNHEY and SVGAGI. The sample holds a few counts of this clone. What it binds is unknown. Sequencing was carried out using PBMCs. The V and J genes are TRBV6-5 and TRBJ2-7; 7 positions agree with TRBD1. The clonotype originates from a man younger than 30 in good health and CMV-seronegative. CDR3 bases: TGTGCCAGCAGTCCAGGGGGAAACGAGCAGTACTTC. Amino acid sequence: CASSPGGNEQYF.